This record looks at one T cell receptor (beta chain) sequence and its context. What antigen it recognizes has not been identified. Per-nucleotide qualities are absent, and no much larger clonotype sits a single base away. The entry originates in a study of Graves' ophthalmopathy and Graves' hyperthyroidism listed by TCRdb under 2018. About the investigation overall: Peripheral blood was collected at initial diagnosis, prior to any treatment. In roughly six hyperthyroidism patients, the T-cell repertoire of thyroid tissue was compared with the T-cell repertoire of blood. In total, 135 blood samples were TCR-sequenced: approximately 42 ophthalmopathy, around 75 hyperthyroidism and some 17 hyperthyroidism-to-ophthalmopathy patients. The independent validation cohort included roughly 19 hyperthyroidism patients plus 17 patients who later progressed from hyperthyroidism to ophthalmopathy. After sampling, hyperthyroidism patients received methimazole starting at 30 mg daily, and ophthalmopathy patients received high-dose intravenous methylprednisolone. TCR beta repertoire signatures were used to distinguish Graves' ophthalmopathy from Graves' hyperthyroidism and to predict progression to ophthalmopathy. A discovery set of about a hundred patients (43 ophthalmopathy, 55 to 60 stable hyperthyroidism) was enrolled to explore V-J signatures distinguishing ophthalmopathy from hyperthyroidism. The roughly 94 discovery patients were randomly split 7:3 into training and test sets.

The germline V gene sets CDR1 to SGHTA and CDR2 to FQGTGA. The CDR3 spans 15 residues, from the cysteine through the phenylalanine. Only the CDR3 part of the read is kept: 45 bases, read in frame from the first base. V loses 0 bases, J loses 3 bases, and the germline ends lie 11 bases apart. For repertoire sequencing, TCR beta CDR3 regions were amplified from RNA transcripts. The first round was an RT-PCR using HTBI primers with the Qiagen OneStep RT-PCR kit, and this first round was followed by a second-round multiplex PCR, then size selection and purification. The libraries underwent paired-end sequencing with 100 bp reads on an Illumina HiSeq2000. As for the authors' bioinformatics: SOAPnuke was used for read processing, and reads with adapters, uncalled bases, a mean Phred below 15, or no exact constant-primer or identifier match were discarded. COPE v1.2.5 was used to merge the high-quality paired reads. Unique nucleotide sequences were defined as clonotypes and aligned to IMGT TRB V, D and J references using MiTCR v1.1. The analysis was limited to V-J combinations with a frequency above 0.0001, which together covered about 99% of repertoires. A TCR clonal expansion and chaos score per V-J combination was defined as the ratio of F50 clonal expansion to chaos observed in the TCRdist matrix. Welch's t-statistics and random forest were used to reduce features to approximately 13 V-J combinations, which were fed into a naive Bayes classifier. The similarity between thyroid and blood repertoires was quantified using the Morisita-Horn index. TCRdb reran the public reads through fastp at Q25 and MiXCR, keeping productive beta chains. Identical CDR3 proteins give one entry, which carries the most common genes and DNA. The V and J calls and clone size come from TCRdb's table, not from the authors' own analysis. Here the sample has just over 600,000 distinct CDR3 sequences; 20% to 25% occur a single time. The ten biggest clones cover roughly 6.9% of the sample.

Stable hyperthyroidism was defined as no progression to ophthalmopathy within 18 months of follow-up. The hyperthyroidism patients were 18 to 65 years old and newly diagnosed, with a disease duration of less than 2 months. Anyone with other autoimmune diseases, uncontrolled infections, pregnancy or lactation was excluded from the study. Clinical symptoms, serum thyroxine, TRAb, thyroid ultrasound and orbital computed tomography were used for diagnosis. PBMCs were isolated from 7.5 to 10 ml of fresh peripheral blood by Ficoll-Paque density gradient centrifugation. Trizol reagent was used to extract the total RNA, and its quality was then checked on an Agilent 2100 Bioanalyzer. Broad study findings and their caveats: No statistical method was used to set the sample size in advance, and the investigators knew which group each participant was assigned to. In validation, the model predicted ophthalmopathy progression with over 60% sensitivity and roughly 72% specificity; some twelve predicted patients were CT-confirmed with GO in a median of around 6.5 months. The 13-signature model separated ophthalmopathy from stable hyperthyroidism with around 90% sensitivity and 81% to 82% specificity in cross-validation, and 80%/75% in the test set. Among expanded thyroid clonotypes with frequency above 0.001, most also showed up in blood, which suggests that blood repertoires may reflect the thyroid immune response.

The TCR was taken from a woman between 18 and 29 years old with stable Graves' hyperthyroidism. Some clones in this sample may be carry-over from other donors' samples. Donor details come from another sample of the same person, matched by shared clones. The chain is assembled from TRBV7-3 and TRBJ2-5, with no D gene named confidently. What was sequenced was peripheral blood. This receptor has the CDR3 CASSLTGGSEETQYF. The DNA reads TGTGCCAGCAGCTTAACGGGTGGCAGCGAAGAGACCCAGTACTTC.